The 27 T cell receptor beta chains reported below all come from one sample, sequenced in a study of graft-versus-host responses after intestinal transplantation. Only in-frame clones appear in the TCRdb table, and some are missing; sequencing was by immunoSEQ multiplex PCR. Of approximately 8,600 clones in the sample, about 32% are singletons; the top ten hold around 4.9%. This material consisted of alloreactive CD4+ T cells from a mixed lymphocyte reaction culture, taken before intestinal transplant. Subset described: CFSE-low proliferating T cells sorted from roughly 6-day pre-transplant mixed lymphocyte reaction (GvH or HvG direction). These receptors were taken from a human patient who received an intestinal transplant.

V is TRBV5-6 and J is TRBJ2-3; 12 bases are a match to TRBD2. The CDR3 runs to 16 residues. The ends lost 2 bases at V and 4 bases at J; junction bases unmatched: 5. Looked up from germline, CDR1 is SGHDT and CDR2 is YYEEEE. The DNA for the CDR3 is TGTGCCAGCAGCTTTGGGCTAGCGGGGGGGCCAGATACGCAGTATTTT. Its translation: CASSFGLAGGPDTQYF.

Sample share makes this clone medium-sized. V gene TRBV29-1 combines with J gene TRBJ1-1; D gene uncertain. Trimming stripped 7 bases from V and 6 bases from J, with 18 bases between. From germline, CDR1 is SQVTM and CDR2 ANQGSEA. CDR3 length equals 13 residues. DNA for the CDR3: TGCAGCGCCGCGGCCGGGTATGGCGCTGAAGCTTTCTTT. Translated, it gives CSAAAGYGAEAFF.

This clone showed up just a few times. The J gene is TRBJ2-3, the V gene TRBV11-2, with D possibly being TRBD2 (6 bases). Germline V CDR1 and CDR2: SGHAT, FQNNGV. The V and J ends lost 2 bases and 4 bases respectively, with 16 bases between them. The CDR3 contains 16 residues. As DNA, the CDR3 is TGTGCCAGCAGCTTAATAGGAGGGTTCGGAGCAGATACGCAGTATTTT. This encodes CASSLIGGFGADTQYF.

The chain combines TRBV6-1 with TRBJ1-5, with D maybe TRBD1 (6 bases). V was cut by 6 bases and J by 2 bases, with 14 bases left in between. The CDR3 spans 15 residues. Per germline, CDR1 MNHNS and CDR2 SASEGT. CDR3 amino acids: CASRATGSGNQPQHF. CDR3 in DNA: TGTGCCAGCAGAGCTACAGGGTCCGGCAATCAGCCCCAGCATTTT.

The genes are TRBV7-9 and TRBJ2-7; 8 nucleotides line up with TRBD2. Trimming took 2 bases from V and 4 from J; bases not matched to a gene: 7. This CDR3 region has 15 residues. CDR1 is SEHNR and CDR2 is FQNEAQ in the germline V gene (reference sequence). The DNA for the CDR3 is TGTGCCAGCAGCTTAAGGCGCGGGGGGTCGTACGAGCAGTACTTC. Translation gives CASSLRRGGSYEQYF.

The chain combines TRBV7-2 with TRBJ2-7, with TRBD2 as a possible D gene (6 bases). This CDR3 has 15 amino acids. Trimming cost V 1 base and J 1 base, with 11 bases left between them. The germline CDR1 and CDR2 sequences are SGHTA and FQGNSA. CDR3 protein: CASSLVAAGSYEQYF. The CDR3 coding sequence is TGTGCCAGCAGCTTAGTAGCAGCGGGTTCCTACGAGCAGTACTTC.

This clone has just a few counts. The rearrangement uses TRBV7-6 and TRBJ2-1, with TRBD2 as a possible D gene (6 bases). CDR3 length: 15 residues. Trimming took off 4 bases at V and 0 bases at J, with 10 bases between the two ends. Germline V CDR1 and CDR2: SGHVS, FNYEAQ. In DNA, the CDR3 is TGTGCCAGCAGCTGGGGGGTCAGCTCCTACAATGAGCAGTTCTTC. This translates into CASSWGVSSYNEQFF. The whole variable domain, filled in from reference TRBV7-6 and TRBJ2-1, reads GAGVSQSPRYKVTKRGQDVALRCDPISGHVSLYWYRQALGQGPEFLTYFNYEAQQDKSGLPNDRFSAERPEGSISTLTIQRTEQRDSAMYRCASSWGVSSYNEQFFGPGTRLTVL.

A few counts support this clone. The chain recombines TRBV7-6 with TRBJ2-5; the D gene is possibly TRBD1 (6 bases). Germline V CDR1 and CDR2: SGHVS, FNYEAQ. The CDR3 length is 17 residues. V shed 4 bases and J shed 0 bases, with 18 bases lying between them. CDR3 loop: CASSSGLGQRYQETQYF. The CDR3 DNA reads TGTGCCAGCAGCTCAGGGCTAGGACAGCGGTACCAAGAGACCCAGTACTTC.

This clone showed up just a few times. The J gene is TRBJ2-3, the V gene TRBV18; 7 bases map to TRBD1. Germline V gene lookup returns CDR1 KGHSH and CDR2 LQKENI. The V and J ends lost 6 bases and 2 bases, in that order; junction bases with no gene match: 8. This CDR3 is built from 15 residues. The CDR3: CASSDTGVNTDTQYF. The CDR3, as DNA: TGTGCCAGCTCCGACACAGGGGTCAACACAGATACGCAGTATTTT.

This clone is categorized as medium-sized. The rearrangement uses TRBV18 and TRBJ1-5; 7 bases match TRBD1. Germline V gene data show CDR1 as KGHSH and CDR2 as LQKENI. The V and J ends lost 3 bases and 5 bases, in that order; junction bases with no gene match: 10. This CDR3 has 16 amino acids. The CDR3: CASSPFTGQPYQPQHF. CDR3 DNA: TGTGCCAGCTCACCTTTCACGGGACAGCCCTATCAGCCCCAGCATTTT.

This chain links TRBV2 with TRBJ2-4; tentative D call: TRBD2 (6 bases). This CDR3 has 15 amino acids. Germline CDR1 and CDR2: SNHLY and FYNNEI. The germline V and J ends were trimmed by 4 bases and 0 bases, with 10 bases remaining between them. The CDR3 DNA sequence: TGTGCCAGCAGTGGTCGGCGGGAAGCCAAAAACATTCAGTACTTC. Translated, it gives CASSGRREAKNIQYF.

The chain links TRBV29-1 to TRBJ2-5, with a weak D call TRBD1 (6 bases). Germline CDR1 is SQVTM and CDR2 is ANQGSEA. This CDR3 has 15 amino acids. Trimming shortened V by 1 base and J by 1 base, and 13 bases separated the two germline ends. This CDR3 is CSVEGGTQLQETQYF. In nucleotides, the CDR3 is TGCAGCGTTGAAGGTGGGACACAACTCCAAGAGACCCAGTACTTC. Full variable domain (remainder filled in from reference TRBV29-1 and TRBJ2-5): SAVISQKPSRDICQRGTSLTIQCQVDSQVTMMFWYRQQPGQSLTLIATANQGSEATYESGFVIDKFPISRPNLTFSTLTVSNMSPEDSSIYLCSVEGGTQLQETQYFGPGTRLLVL.

A single count supports this clone. The chain uses TRBV11-2 and TRBJ2-7; 9 bases are shared with TRBD1. V was clipped by 1 base and J by 5 bases; unmatched bases: 6. The CDR3 loop spans 15 amino acids. Looked up from germline, CDR1 is SGHAT and CDR2 is FQNNGV. The CDR3 coding sequence is TGTGCCAGCAGCTTAGTGAGGACAGGGGCCCACGAGCAGTACTTC. It encodes CASSLVRTGAHEQYF.

The table lists this clone with a few counts. The chain is built from TRBV28 and TRBJ2-1, with TRBD2 matching 10 bases. V dropped 5 bases and J dropped 7; count of bases not matched to a gene: 17. CDR1 and CDR2 (germline): MDHEN, SYDVKM. The CDR3 has 18 amino acids. DNA of the CDR3: TGTGCCAGCAGTCTACCCGGAGGGGCTAGCGGGAGTAGGAATGAGCAGTTCTTC. Amino acid sequence: CASSLPGGASGSRNEQFF.

The chain recombines TRBV19 with TRBJ2-7; D is undetermined. Looked up from germline, CDR1 is LNHDA and CDR2 is SQIVND (reference sequence). The V and J ends lost 3 bases and 3 bases respectively, with 6 bases between them. CDR3 length equals 12 residues. CDR3 sequence reads: CASSIWHYEQYF. As DNA, the CDR3 is TGTGCCAGTAGTATTTGGCACTACGAGCAGTACTTC. The variable domain in full, with the rest retrieved from reference TRBV19 and TRBJ2-7, is DGGITQSPKYLFRKEGQNVTLSCEQNLNHDAMYWYRQDPGQGLRLIYYSQIVNDFQKGDIAEGYSVSREKKESFPLTVTSAQKNPTAFYLCASSIWHYEQYFGPGTRLTVT.

This clone qualifies as medium-sized. The chain couples TRBV7-2 to TRBJ1-5; tentative D call: TRBD1 (5 bases). This CDR3 comprises 14 residues. V gave up 3 bases and J gave up 5 bases, with 11 bases separating them. Germline assignment: CDR1 SGHTA and CDR2 FQGNSA. The CDR3, as DNA: TGTGCCAGCAGCTTTTCTCAAGGGGATCAGCCCCAGCATTTT. It translates to CASSFSQGDQPQHF.

V usage is TRBV28 and J usage is TRBJ2-1, with unresolved D. V was trimmed by 6 bases and J by 7 bases, leaving 10 bases between them. Germline CDR1 and CDR2: MDHEN and SYDVKM. The CDR3 is 12 amino acids. DNA of the CDR3: TGTGCCAGCAGCTACTTTGTGAATGAGCAGTTCTTC. Its translation is CASSYFVNEQFF.

By its share, this clone is medium-sized. V usage is TRBV2 and J usage is TRBJ1-6; 9 bases agree with TRBD1. V gave up 4 bases and J gave up 9 bases; unmatched junction bases: 7. The CDR3 is 15 residues long. The germline V gene encodes CDR1 SNHLY and CDR2 FYNNEI. The CDR3 is CASSGGGQGSSPLHF. The CDR3 DNA reads TGTGCCAGCAGTGGGGGGGGACAGGGATCTTCACCCCTCCACTTT.

This clone was seen a few times. J is TRBJ2-5 and V is TRBV5-1; 12 nucleotides agree with TRBD1. Germline lookup yields CDR1 SGHRS and CDR2 YFSETQ. The CDR3 sequence is 15 residues long. Trimming took 3 bases from V and 6 from J; bases not matched to a gene: 6. Here the CDR3 reads CASSSGTGGLKTQYF. The CDR3 DNA reads as TGCGCCAGCAGCTCTGGGACAGGGGGCCTCAAGACCCAGTACTTC.

This clone is labeled medium-sized. J is TRBJ1-4 and V is TRBV25-1, with TRBD1 matching 7 bases. CDR3 length: 13 residues. Germline loops: CDR1 MGHDK, CDR2 SYGVNS. Trimming took 4 bases from V and 6 from J; bases not matched to a gene: 2. This CDR3 reads CASSVRGYEKLFF. As DNA, the CDR3 is TGTGCCAGCAGTGTCAGGGGGTATGAAAAACTGTTTTTT.

The chain employs TRBV7-3 and TRBJ2-2; 7 bases line up with TRBD1. J was trimmed by 3 bases and V by 4 bases; bases with no gene match: 2. This CDR3 contains 14 residues. Germline values: CDR1 SGHTA, CDR2 FQGTGA. The CDR3 DNA follows: TGTGCCAGCAGCTCGACAGGGTACACCGGGGAGCTGTTTTTT. This gives the protein CASSSTGYTGELFF.

The CDR3 sequence: CAVRQGEVRGYTF. In DNA, the CDR3 is TGTGCCGTACGACAGGGAGAGGTACGGGGCTACACCTTC. The chain carries TRBV10-3 and TRBJ1-2; 7 bases are shared with TRBD1. Trimming at V came to 11 bases and at J to 8 bases, leaving 14 bases not matched to a gene. CDR3 size: 13 residues. In germline, CDR1 is ENHRY, CDR2 SYGVKD.

This clone was found a few times. The CDR3: CASSYSDRVKTQYF. CDR3 in DNA: TGTGCCAGCAGTTACAGCGACAGGGTAAAGACCCAGTACTTC. The rearrangement uses TRBV6-5 and TRBJ2-5, with 7 bases aligning to TRBD1. V gave up 2 bases and J gave up 6 bases; unmatched junction bases: 6. The CDR3 totals 14 residues. Germline lookup yields CDR1 MNHEY and CDR2 SVGAGI.

This clone was detected a few times. The gene calls are TRBV28 and TRBJ2-5; maybe TRBD2 (5 bases). The V gene's germline CDR1 is MDHEN and CDR2 SYDVKM. The CDR3 covers 15 residues. V was trimmed by 3 bases and J by 2 bases, leaving 13 bases between them. CDR3 region: CASSLIRKRQETQYF. The CDR3, as DNA: TGTGCCAGCAGTTTGATTCGGAAGCGGCAAGAGACCCAGTACTTC.

V is TRBV29-1 and J is TRBJ2-3; 13 bases agree with TRBD2. Germline lookup yields CDR1 SQVTM and CDR2 ANQGSEA. CDR3 length: 16 residues. J was trimmed by 4 bases and V by 7 bases; bases with no gene match: 11. The CDR3 DNA sequence: TGCAGCGCCTTGACTAGCGGGGGGTGGGGGGCAGATACGCAGTATTTT. It translates to CSALTSGGWGADTQYF.

V gene TRBV19 combines with J gene TRBJ1-5; TRBD1 might be the D (5 bases). The CDR3 spans 15 residues. The V end lost 5 bases, the J end lost 2 bases, and 13 bases lay between the germline ends. Per germline, CDR1 LNHDA and CDR2 SQIVND (reference sequence). CDR3 bases: TGTGCCAGTAGTGACCCGATCAGGGGCAATCAGCCCCAGCATTTT. Translation: CASSDPIRGNQPQHF.

This clone rates as medium-sized. The chain is built from TRBV18 and TRBJ1-2; D is possibly TRBD1 (5 bases). The CDR3 extends over 12 amino acids. Germline CDR1 reads KGHSH; CDR2 reads LQKENI. Trimming stripped 3 bases from V and 6 bases from J, with 8 bases between. CDR3 sequence: CASSPIGDGYTF. CDR3 coding DNA: TGTGCCAGCTCACCGATAGGGGATGGCTACACCTTC.